This is a list of T cell receptor beta chains from one sample in a study of CD8 T cells in ankylosing spondylitis. One entry per CDR3 protein results from TCRdb running MiXCR on the 5' RACE reads. Among about 200,000 distinct CDR3 sequences, 20% to 30% were seen once, and the ten largest hold less than 8.5%. The sample consisted of blood, either unsorted or a sorted T cell fraction (not recorded which). These receptors all come from a male donor with ankylosing spondylitis or in good health (not recorded which). CDR3s include the opening cysteine and the closing phenylalanine or tryptophan. Each record gives: J gene, D gene, clone size, V gene, CDR3 DNA, CDR3 protein. A D gene is named only where the DNA matches it firmly. A row's size may be missing; if present it is once, few, many or a size class.

j_gene: TRBJ2-2
d_gene: NA
abundance: many
v_gene: TRBV5-1
CDR3nt: TGCGCCAGCAGCAATGGGCGTGGCACCGGGGAGCTGTTTTTT
CDR3aa: CASSNGRGTGELFF

j_gene: TRBJ2-3
d_gene: NA
abundance: NA
v_gene: TRBV5-5
CDR3nt: TGTGCCAGCAGCCCGCAAGGAGGATACTTCACAGATACGCAGTATTTT
CDR3aa: CASSPQGGYFTDTQYF

j_gene: TRBJ2-5
d_gene: NA
abundance: NA
v_gene: TRBV5-5
CDR3nt: TGTGCCAGCAGCTTGATCCAGACGGCATTAAACCAAGAGACCCAGTACTTC
CDR3aa: CASSLIQTALNQETQYF

j_gene: TRBJ2-1
d_gene: NA
abundance: many
v_gene: TRBV20-1
CDR3nt: TGCAGTGCTAGAGATGGGGCAGGGCCGGGCAATGAGCAGTTCTTC
CDR3aa: CSARDGAGPGNEQFF

j_gene: TRBJ2-7
d_gene: TRBD1
abundance: many
v_gene: TRBV7-8
CDR3nt: TGTGCCAGCCAGGGGGCGAGCTCCTACGAGCAGTACTTC
CDR3aa: CASQGASSYEQYF

j_gene: TRBJ2-1
d_gene: NA
abundance: NA
v_gene: TRBV20-1
CDR3nt: TGCAGTGTAGGTCAGGGGAGTGGTAATGAGCAGTTCTTC
CDR3aa: CSVGQGSGNEQFF

j_gene: TRBJ1-2
d_gene: NA
abundance: many
v_gene: TRBV10-3
CDR3nt: TGTGCCAGCTCACAGGCTAACTATGGCTACACCTTC
CDR3aa: CASSQANYGYTF

j_gene: TRBJ2-1
d_gene: NA
abundance: NA
v_gene: TRBV7-8
CDR3nt: TGTGCCAGCAGCTTAGCGCACCATCCCTACAATGAGCAGTTCTTC
CDR3aa: CASSLAHHPYNEQFF

j_gene: TRBJ1-2
d_gene: TRBD1
abundance: few
v_gene: TRBV2
CDR3nt: TGTGCCAGCAGTCCCGGGACAGGGGTTAACTATGGCTACACCTTC
CDR3aa: CASSPGTGVNYGYTF

j_gene: TRBJ2-5
d_gene: NA
abundance: many
v_gene: TRBV12-3/TRBV12-4
CDR3nt: TGTGCCAGCAGTTTGGGACGGGACCAGACCCAGTACTTC
CDR3aa: CASSLGRDQTQYF

j_gene: TRBJ2-4
d_gene: TRBD1
abundance: NA
v_gene: TRBV20-1
CDR3nt: TGCAGTGCTAGCGGACAGGGTCACGAAAACATTCAGTACTTC
CDR3aa: CSASGQGHENIQYF

j_gene: TRBJ2-1
d_gene: NA
abundance: many
v_gene: TRBV10-3
CDR3nt: TGTGCCATCAGTGAGTCGGGCTACAATGAGCAGTTCTTC
CDR3aa: CAISESGYNEQFF

j_gene: TRBJ2-5
d_gene: TRBD2
abundance: few
v_gene: TRBV7-2
CDR3nt: TGTGCCAGCAGCTACCGCGGTGCGGGAGAGACGGAGACCCAGTACTTC
CDR3aa: CASSYRGAGETETQYF

j_gene: TRBJ2-5
d_gene: TRBD2
abundance: NA
v_gene: TRBV5-6
CDR3nt: TGTGCCAGCAGCCCGCTCGGGGGGGAAGAGACCCAGTACTTC
CDR3aa: CASSPLGGEETQYF

j_gene: TRBJ1-1
d_gene: NA
abundance: many
v_gene: TRBV20-1
CDR3nt: TGCAGTGCAACGTCAGGGGTGAACACTGAAGCTTTCTTT
CDR3aa: CSATSGVNTEAFF

j_gene: TRBJ2-3
d_gene: NA
abundance: many
v_gene: TRBV5-1
CDR3nt: TGCGCCAGCAGATCGGAGGGGGATACGCAGTATTTT
CDR3aa: CASRSEGDTQYF

j_gene: TRBJ2-1
d_gene: TRBD2
abundance: many
v_gene: TRBV5-1
CDR3nt: TGCGCCAGCAGGGAGCGGGAGGCCGCCATCTCCTACAATGAGCAGTTCTTC
CDR3aa: CASREREAAISYNEQFF

j_gene: TRBJ1-2
d_gene: NA
abundance: many
v_gene: TRBV5-6
CDR3nt: TGTGCCAGCAGCTTGTTACAGCAGAACTATGGCTACACCTTC
CDR3aa: CASSLLQQNYGYTF

j_gene: TRBJ2-5
d_gene: NA
abundance: NA
v_gene: TRBV5-5
CDR3nt: TGTGCCAGCAGCCCTGCTAGCGTACAAGAGACCCAGTACTTC
CDR3aa: CASSPASVQETQYF

j_gene: TRBJ2-7
d_gene: TRBD1
abundance: few
v_gene: TRBV30
CDR3nt: TGTGCCTCGGACAGGGGGTACGAGCAGTACTTC
CDR3aa: CASDRGYEQYF

j_gene: TRBJ1-1
d_gene: TRBD1
abundance: many
v_gene: TRBV20-1
CDR3nt: TGCAGTGCTAGAGCGCCGGGACAGGGAGTTGGAGCTTTCTTT
CDR3aa: CSARAPGQGVGAFF

j_gene: TRBJ2-5
d_gene: TRBD1
abundance: NA
v_gene: TRBV5-1
CDR3nt: TGCGCCAGCAGCCCTGGCGGGACAGGGCGAGGGGAGACCCAGTACTTC
CDR3aa: CASSPGGTGRGETQYF

j_gene: TRBJ2-3
d_gene: NA
abundance: many
v_gene: TRBV5-1
CDR3nt: TGCGCCAGCAGCTTGGGGCAGGGGAAAGCAGATACGCAGTATTTT
CDR3aa: CASSLGQGKADTQYF

j_gene: TRBJ2-7
d_gene: NA
abundance: NA
v_gene: TRBV18
CDR3nt: TGTGCCAGCTCCACGGGACAAACCTACGAGCAGTACTTC
CDR3aa: CASSTGQTYEQYF

j_gene: TRBJ1-5
d_gene: TRBD1
abundance: many
v_gene: TRBV3-1
CDR3nt: TGTGCCAGTTCCTCGGGACAGCAGCCCCAGCATTTT
CDR3aa: CASSSGQQPQHF

j_gene: TRBJ2-1
d_gene: NA
abundance: many
v_gene: TRBV7-6
CDR3nt: TGTGCCAGCAGCTTAGCCGGAACCAATGAGCAGTTCTTC
CDR3aa: CASSLAGTNEQFF

j_gene: TRBJ1-1
d_gene: NA
abundance: NA
v_gene: TRBV12-3/TRBV12-4
CDR3nt: TGTGCCAGCAGTCTGACAAGGGGTGAAGCTTTCTTT
CDR3aa: CASSLTRGEAFF

j_gene: TRBJ1-2
d_gene: NA
abundance: many
v_gene: TRBV29-1
CDR3nt: TGCAGCGTTGATGGGGAGGGGAACTATGGCTACACCTTC
CDR3aa: CSVDGEGNYGYTF

j_gene: TRBJ2-5
d_gene: NA
abundance: NA
v_gene: TRBV20-1
CDR3nt: TGCAGTCGTTGGAGGGGGGAGACCCAGTACTTC
CDR3aa: CSRWRGETQYF

j_gene: TRBJ2-7
d_gene: TRBD2
abundance: many
v_gene: TRBV7-8
CDR3nt: TGTGCCAGCAGCCCCGGGAGGAGCTACGAGCAGTACTTC
CDR3aa: CASSPGRSYEQYF

j_gene: TRBJ1-2
d_gene: TRBD1
abundance: few
v_gene: TRBV5-8
CDR3nt: TGTGCCAGCACCAATCGAGGGACAGGGAAGATTGGTGGCTACACCTTC
CDR3aa: CASTNRGTGKIGGYTF

j_gene: TRBJ2-5
d_gene: NA
abundance: many
v_gene: TRBV29-1
CDR3nt: TGCAGCGTTGCCCTGTCGGGGGGCCGGGAGACCCAGTACTTC
CDR3aa: CSVALSGGRETQYF

j_gene: TRBJ2-1
d_gene: NA
abundance: many
v_gene: TRBV25-1
CDR3nt: TGTGCCAGCAGGCGGGGGAGACAGGATGAGCAGTTCTTC
CDR3aa: CASRRGRQDEQFF

j_gene: TRBJ2-3
d_gene: NA
abundance: many
v_gene: TRBV12-3/TRBV12-4
CDR3nt: TGTGCCAGCGGGCCCGGGGGCCCAGCTGGATATACGCAGTATTTT
CDR3aa: CASGPGGPAGYTQYF

j_gene: TRBJ2-2
d_gene: NA
abundance: NA
v_gene: TRBV6-5
CDR3nt: TGTGCCAGCAGTTTCCGACAGAACACCGGGGAGCTGTTTTTT
CDR3aa: CASSFRQNTGELFF

j_gene: TRBJ1-2
d_gene: NA
abundance: many
v_gene: TRBV12-3/TRBV12-4
CDR3nt: TGTGCCAGCAGTTTTGGACAACAGCTGCTTAACTATGGCTACACCTTC
CDR3aa: CASSFGQQLLNYGYTF

j_gene: TRBJ2-3
d_gene: TRBD2
abundance: NA
v_gene: TRBV20-1
CDR3nt: TGCAGTGCTAGAGATTGGACTAGCGGGATAGATACGCAGTATTTT
CDR3aa: CSARDWTSGIDTQYF

j_gene: TRBJ2-2
d_gene: NA
abundance: many
v_gene: TRBV12-3/TRBV12-4
CDR3nt: TGTGCCAGCAGTTCAAATAAGGCGGGAAACACCGGGGAGCTGTTTTTT
CDR3aa: CASSSNKAGNTGELFF

j_gene: TRBJ2-7
d_gene: TRBD1
abundance: many
v_gene: TRBV25-1
CDR3nt: TGTGCCAGCACCAACAATGTGGGACAGGGCGCCTACGAGCAGTACTTC
CDR3aa: CASTNNVGQGAYEQYF

j_gene: TRBJ2-7
d_gene: NA
abundance: few
v_gene: TRBV20-1
CDR3nt: TGCAGTGCCGGCAGAGATGTATCCAAATACGAGCAGTACTTC
CDR3aa: CSAGRDVSKYEQYF

j_gene: TRBJ2-5
d_gene: NA
abundance: many
v_gene: TRBV7-2
CDR3nt: TGTGCCAGCAGCTTTACAGGGAGAGAGACCCAGTACTTC
CDR3aa: CASSFTGRETQYF

j_gene: TRBJ1-1
d_gene: NA
abundance: NA
v_gene: TRBV20-1
CDR3nt: TGCAGTGCTAGTTCTGGGGGGGCTGGGAACACTGAAGCTTTCTTT
CDR3aa: CSASSGGAGNTEAFF

j_gene: TRBJ1-4
d_gene: TRBD1
abundance: few
v_gene: TRBV9
CDR3nt: TGTGCCAGCAGCGTGCGGGACAGAGATAATGAAAAACTGTTTTTT
CDR3aa: CASSVRDRDNEKLFF

j_gene: TRBJ2-7
d_gene: TRBD2
abundance: many
v_gene: TRBV7-3
CDR3nt: TGTGCCAGCAGCGGACCGGGACTAGCGGGAGTCTACGAGCAGTACTTC
CDR3aa: CASSGPGLAGVYEQYF

j_gene: TRBJ1-4
d_gene: NA
abundance: NA
v_gene: TRBV28
CDR3nt: TGTGCCAGCAGGGCCAGGGACGGAACAACTAATGAAAAACTGTTTTTT
CDR3aa: CASRARDGTTNEKLFF

j_gene: TRBJ1-1
d_gene: NA
abundance: few
v_gene: TRBV6-1
CDR3nt: TGTGCCAGCAGTCCGGAAATGAACACTGAAGCTTTCTTT
CDR3aa: CASSPEMNTEAFF

j_gene: TRBJ2-6
d_gene: TRBD2
abundance: NA
v_gene: TRBV20-1
CDR3nt: TGCAGTGCTAGACCGGGACTAGCGAGAGCCCTTACTCCTGGGGCCAACGTCCTGACTTTC
CDR3aa: CSARPGLARALTPGANVLTF